A single T cell receptor (beta chain) is shown here with its context. It has no known antigen specificity. Library prep was done by the immunoSEQ multiplex PCR assay. The multiplex PCR relied on a mix of 60 forward primers for TCR Vbeta segments and 13 reverse primers for TCR Jbeta segments. The CDR3 region of rearranged TCR beta genes was amplified from genomic DNA with a multiplex PCR assay. On the Illumina HiSeq System, the amplified TCR beta libraries were sequenced as 87-base-pair reads. As for the original processing: In a later analysis, tens of millions of unique TCR beta chains were counted across the approximately 640 repertoires, and roughly 10 million of these chains were shared by at least two donors. Raw reads were error-corrected and collapsed into unique sequences by a nearest-neighbor algorithm in which closely related sequences were merged to remove PCR and sequencing errors. CDR3 sequences were aligned to IMGT reference sequences to assign V, D and J gene segments. For a sequence to be retained, a match of at least six nucleotides was required to both a V gene segment and a J gene segment. A rearrangement was called productive if the CDR3 had no stop codons and remained in frame with V and J, and every other rearrangement was called non-productive. Following IMGT convention, CDR3 was defined as the stretch from the second conserved V-encoded cysteine to the conserved J-encoded phenylalanine. In an earlier analysis of approximately 500 of the donors, sequences lacking an unambiguous match to a single V gene segment were excluded. In an earlier analysis of 587 of the donors, V segments were called functional above 56.7% productive rearrangements and were called segregating when the between-donor standard deviation exceeded 5%. A statistical classification framework was built to diagnose cytomegalovirus status from the catalog of TCR beta chain sequences. V and J gene assignment, in a later analysis, came from comparing TCR nucleotide sequences with IMGT/GENE-DB human TR gene sequences. In a later analysis, CDR3 sequences and most-parsimonious VDJ recombination scenarios were assigned using the TCRdist pipeline. In a later analysis, each TCR beta chain was defined by its CDR3 amino acid sequence together with its V-gene family, and reads without a unique V-gene family were excluded. In a later analysis, around 650 highly shared, low-generation-probability nucleotide sequences were removed to address suspected cross-contamination and a sequencing artifact. A later analysis calculated a clonal expansion index for each public chain from normalized within-repertoire ranks of inferred template counts. Generation probabilities in a later analysis came from a VDJ recombination model fitted to out-of-frame rearrangements, and those results were checked against IGoR. Hypergeometric tests were used in a later analysis to score TCR-TCR, TCR-HLA and TCR-CMV co-occurrence, with a repertoire-size bias correction applied to the TCR pairs. In a later analysis, false discovery rates were estimated by permuting HLA or CMV assignments 20 times. A later analysis grouped co-occurring TCRs with DBSCAN, adding TCRdist sequence similarity when clustering within HLA-allele-positive subsets. Co-occurrence clustering excluded repertoires with fewer than 30,000 or more than 120,000 public chains, plus five with anomalous nucleotide sharing. Entries here come from immuneACCESS through TCRdb and include only in-frame sequences with V and J called. Some clones fail to appear in such tables; in the studies checked, an unresolved V gene covers under half of the shortfall, and the cause of the remainder is unknown. V, J and clone size reflect that table, while D and trimming were determined from the DNA. The table kept for this sample lists 90,000 to 100,000 clones. Just under 3.5% of the sample is held by the ten biggest clonotypes.

The cohort consisted of 600 or so healthy bone marrow donors. At the time of sampling, every cohort member was nominally healthy, though immune exposures that went unrecorded were likely present. The donor tested CMV seronegative, placing the donor among the 350 to 400 seronegative members of the cohort. Every donor gave a peripheral blood sample, and the peripheral blood mononuclear cells from that sample were used for TCR beta sequencing. Genomic DNA was extracted from the blood cell samples with the Qiagen DNeasy Blood Extraction Kit. The sample is drawn from a study of cytomegalovirus exposure and HLA in healthy donors (dated by TCRdb to 2015 to 2018). About the study as a whole: An earlier analysis of approximately 640 of the donors reported about 250 Gb of sequence data and roughly 100 million unique TCR beta sequences from 190 million or so T cells. An early release that covered several hundred HLA-typed donors contained about 300 gigabases of sequencing data and around 80 million unique TCR sequences. Of the 350 to 450 genotyped donors, more than 75% were placed in the genetic ancestry cluster associated with self-reported Caucasian donors. The study aimed to test whether cataloging public T cell receptors could reveal signatures of past pathogen exposure. The study profiled the T cell repertoires of approximately 700 subjects by immunosequencing and related them to cytomegalovirus serostatus. A separate validation cohort of over a hundred different subjects was used in addition to the approximately 670-subject first cohort. High-throughput TCR immunosequencing, statistical association of individual TCRs with disease status, and machine learning were combined to predict cytomegalovirus infection status. A later analysis re-analyzed previously published TCR beta repertoires from about 730 donors and added high-resolution HLA genotyping to study TCR occurrence patterns. In the later analysis, no new phenotypic data were used to find candidate immune exposures; instead, reliance was placed on TCR beta sequences and their occurrence across donors. An earlier analysis of around 580 of the donors used high-throughput TCR beta sequencing to judge whether each TCR beta V gene segment behaved as functional or pseudogenic. Donor age, sex, ethnicity and CMV serostatus were compiled together with the repertoire data. Genome-wide SNP genotypes for about three fifths of the roughly 700 donors were used in a later genetic analysis, which treated that subset as a discovery cohort. Every repertoire in the discovery cohort had been generated on one and the same sequencing platform. HLA typing covered class I and class II loci at four-digit resolution. Typing coverage varied by locus: roughly 620-640 donors for A, B, C, DRB1 and DQB1; more than 500 for DQA1; over 600 for DPA1; more than 450 for DPB1. Four or five DR-DQ haplotypes were handled as single units for association and clustering because linkage in the cohort was strong. Among approximately 370 genotyped donors of the cohort, an average of around 240,000 unique TCR beta nucleotide sequences was sequenced per donor, of which about 19% were non-productive. On the study overall, not on this receptor specifically: Roughly uniform sequencing depth across donors was assumed in presence/absence analyses, although this assumption may not hold. The authors suggested that the approach could potentially be extended to other disease states and immunological phenotypes. A later analysis found that TCR association rates varied across HLA loci, with DRB1 alleles showing the most associated TCRs and HLA-C alleles the fewest. A further reported finding was that TCR beta sequences accurately predicted the HLA-A and HLA-B alleles for most subjects in the first cohort. In a later analysis, most CMV-associated TCR beta chains were found to appear HLA-restricted, with HLA associations seemingly driven largely by CMV exposure. In this cohort, only TCR beta chains were sequenced, and detectable features were limited by the absence of alpha or paired-chain data. The study gave a list of more than 150 TCR beta chains associated with cytomegalovirus. In a later analysis, HLA-associated TCR beta chains were found to be more clonally expanded and to have lower generation probabilities than equally common non-associated chains. A later analysis associated 16,951 TCR beta sequences with specific HLA alleles at a false discovery rate of 0.05. When HLA alleles, especially DR and DQ, strongly co-occurred, attributing TCR associations to individual alleles was difficult. CMV serostatus was the only immune exposure information available for the cohort. A later analysis reported that several top co-occurrence clusters appeared linked to parvovirus B19, influenza, CMV and Epstein-Barr virus. The sequencing pipeline was judged likely to have produced a cluster of highly shared sequence variants as a technical artifact. Because some donors lacked HLA typing at each locus, the association tests relied only on the typed subset. Across donors, most TCR sequences were observed very rarely, whereas some public TCRs were present in many individuals. Compared with the approximately 710-donor mean, donors in an Asian-associated ancestry cluster had fewer N-insertions in productive TCRs, according to a later genetic analysis. Some 15 rarely observed V segments, including chromosome 9 orphons, were excluded from the earlier analysis of several hundred of the donors because counts were too low. In vitro tests confirmed that a few of the cytomegalovirus-associated TCR beta chains recognize cytomegalovirus antigens. Correlated functional status among segregating V segments might reflect linkage disequilibrium, but an unknown experimental factor could not be ruled out. Broadly in line with IMGT annotations, most TCR beta V segments showed up in productive rearrangements about 87% or about 30% of the time in an earlier analysis of 587 of the donors. V-gene and J-gene trimming of TCR beta chains was associated with a missense DCLRE1C variant in a later genetic analysis, and the association was replicated in an independent cohort. Because the 87-base-pair reads could not distinguish some IMGT-functional V segments, including TRBV6-2 and TRBV6-3, those segments were excluded. Cytomegalovirus status was reported to be diagnosed by the classifier with high specificity and sensitivity in both the original and validation cohorts.

The CDR3 holds 16 amino acids from the cysteine to the phenylalanine. Left in the record is the CDR3 DNA by itself, 48 bases read in frame from the first base. The V end gives up 0 bases and the J end 4 bases, leaving 8 bases in the junction not matched to a gene. Via the germline V gene, CDR1 is SGHRS and CDR2 YFSETQ. The sequence joins TRBV5-1 to TRBJ2-3; 7 middle bases align to TRBD1. The clonotype comes from a woman aged 25-40 years in good health and CMV-seronegative. Sequences were obtained from PBMCs. In nucleotide form, the sequence is TGCGCCAGCAGCTTGGCCTATGACAGGGACGCAGATACGCAGTATTTT. This is translated as CASSLAYDRDADTQYF.